A single sample is the source of the 20 T cell receptor beta chains below, sequenced in a study of beta chain features in type 1 diabetes. Of the isolated RNA, all was reverse transcribed, and so the sequenced material was expressed TCRB transcripts. Produced via immunoSEQ multiplex PCR; TCRdb's table is partial and in-frame only. In the table there are a few hundred thousand clones, around an eighth of which are singletons. No antigen has been identified for these receptors. Study-wide results and limits: Among all four CD4+ subsets, Type 1 diabetes patients had TCRB CDR3s that were moderately but significantly shorter.

Specimen: naive CD4+ T cells from blood. Source of these receptors: a woman between 18 and 30 years old with type 1 diabetes.

The chain carries TRBV29-1 and TRBJ1-2, with 10 bases aligning to TRBD1. Trimming at V came to 2 bases and at J to 3 bases, leaving 6 bases not matched to a gene. This CDR3 is built from 15 residues. CDR1 and CDR2 from the germline V gene are SQVTM and ANQGSEA. CDR3 region: CSVEQGQGEDYGYTF. CDR3 coding DNA: TGCAGCGTTGAACAAGGACAGGGGGAGGACTATGGCTACACCTTC.

The sample holds a few counts of this clone. This rearrangement joins TRBV9 to TRBJ1-6; no reliable D call. V dropped 3 bases and J dropped 2 bases, with 12 bases sitting between them. CDR1 is SGDLS, CDR2 YYNGEE, per germline. The CDR3 consists of 16 residues. CDR3 protein: CASSAYRDPYNSPLHF. As DNA, the CDR3 is TGTGCCAGCAGCGCGTACAGAGATCCCTATAATTCACCCCTCCACTTT.

The chain is built from TRBV18 and TRBJ1-1; D remains unclear. The germline V and J ends were trimmed by 1 base and 6 bases, with 6 bases remaining between them. Germline V gene lookup returns CDR1 KGHSH and CDR2 LQKENI. The CDR3 runs to 12 residues. The CDR3 nucleotides are TGTGCCAGCTCACCACGGGGAGCTGAAGCTTTCTTT. Translation: CASSPRGAEAFF.

This rearrangement joins TRBV30 to TRBJ2-5; TRBD1 is a possible D gene (6 bases). Germline V gene sequence: CDR1 GTSNPN, CDR2 SVGIG (reference sequence). Trimming removed 2 bases from V and 5 bases from J, with 15 bases in between. The CDR3 is 14 amino acids. The CDR3 sequence is CAWSHDRLRETQYF. CDR3 in DNA: TGTGCCTGGAGTCACGACAGGCTTAGGGAGACCCAGTACTTC.

This clone has more than one count but fewer than ten. The rearrangement uses TRBV4-3 and TRBJ1-2; TRBD1 agrees at 8 bases. V trimming: 4 bases; J trimming: 7 bases; junction bases outside the gene matches: 11. CDR3 length equals 15 residues. CDR1 is LGHNA and CDR2 is YSLEER in the germline V gene. This CDR3 reads CASSPRTGMDSGYTF. In DNA, the CDR3 is TGCGCCAGCAGCCCCCGGACAGGGATGGATTCTGGCTACACCTTC.

V gene TRBV6-5 combines with J gene TRBJ2-3; D possibly corresponds to TRBD2 (7 bases). The CDR3 is 13 residues long. Trimming removed 10 bases from V and 4 bases from J, with 15 bases in between. Germline-derived CDR1 and CDR2 are MNHEY and SVGAGI. The CDR3 DNA follows: TGTGCCATCGGGGGCGGGAGTCCAGATACGCAGTATTTT. Translating gives CAIGGGSPDTQYF.

This chain connects TRBV29-1 to TRBJ1-1, with D unclear. Deletions cut 4 bases from V and 3 bases from J, with 15 bases between. This CDR3 spans 14 amino acids. Germline V CDR1 and CDR2: SQVTM, ANQGSEA. CDR3 in DNA: TGCAGCGTTGGACGTAGGCTCCGGGACACTGAAGCTTTCTTT. It encodes CSVGRRLRDTEAFF.

The CDR3 sequence is CASSPPGGGGYNEQFF. In DNA form, the CDR3 reads TGTGCCAGCAGCCCACCCGGGGGGGGAGGTTACAATGAGCAGTTCTTC. V is TRBV9 and J is TRBJ2-1; 8 bases map to TRBD2. From germline, CDR1 is SGDLS and CDR2 YYNGEE. Germline trimming cut 4 bases from V and 4 bases from J; bases unmatched to any gene: 10. The CDR3 totals 16 residues.

V usage is TRBV7-3 and J usage is TRBJ2-4, with TRBD2 identical over 13 bases. The CDR3 sequence is 18 residues long. Germline lookup yields CDR1 SGHTA and CDR2 FQGTGA. The V and J ends lost 5 bases and 3 bases, in that order; junction bases with no gene match: 10. The DNA of the CDR3 is TGTGCCAGCAGCCCCGGGACTAGCGGGAATTTCGGCAAAAACATTCAGTACTTC. Translation: CASSPGTSGNFGKNIQYF.

The genes are TRBV9 and TRBJ2-5, with 10 bases that match TRBD2. The CDR3 extends over 15 amino acids. V was clipped by 1 base and J by 4 bases; unmatched bases: 4. Germline CDR1 is SGDLS and CDR2 is YYNGEE. The CDR3 region has the DNA TGTGCCAGCAGCGTAACGCTAGCGGGAGCAGAGACCCAGTACTTC. It translates to CASSVTLAGAETQYF.

CDR3 nucleotides: TGTGCCAGCATCGTGGACAGGGGGTACAATGAGCAGTTCTTC. Encoded protein: CASIVDRGYNEQFF. The chain links TRBV2 to TRBJ2-1; 10 bases match TRBD1. The CDR3 sequence is 14 residues long. Per germline, CDR1 SNHLY and CDR2 FYNNEI. Trimming cost V 7 bases and J 4 bases; bases outside gene matches: 4.

This clone showed up just a few times. This chain connects TRBV4-2 to TRBJ2-7; the D is unclear. The CDR3 consists of 14 residues. The germline V and J ends were trimmed by 0 bases and 0 bases, with 6 bases remaining between them. Germline CDR1 LGHNA, CDR2 YNFKEQ. The CDR3 coding sequence is TGTGCCAGCAGCCAAGATTTAGTCTCCTACGAGCAGTACTTC. This encodes CASSQDLVSYEQYF.

This clone appeared a few times. V usage is TRBV18 and J usage is TRBJ2-4; possible D gene TRBD2, 6 bases. Germline V CDR1 and CDR2: KGHSH, LQKENI. Trimming stripped 0 bases from V and 0 bases from J, with 15 bases between. This CDR3 has 18 amino acids. The CDR3 sequence: CASSPPYATRRAKNIQYF. The CDR3 nucleotides are TGTGCCAGCTCACCACCGTACGCGACTAGGAGAGCCAAAAACATTCAGTACTTC.

This rearrangement joins TRBV7-2 to TRBJ1-2, with 7 nucleotides matching TRBD1. Trimming at V came to 5 bases and at J to 4 bases, leaving 7 bases not matched to a gene. Germline V CDR1 and CDR2: SGHTA, FQGNSA. The CDR3 is 14 residues long. The CDR3 here is CASSHGTAAYGYTF. As DNA, the CDR3 is TGTGCCAGCAGCCACGGGACAGCGGCCTATGGCTACACCTTC.

The chain carries TRBV5-4 and TRBJ2-7; D possibly corresponds to TRBD2 (6 bases). V shed 4 bases and J shed 3 bases, with 14 bases lying between them. Germline loops: CDR1 SGHNT, CDR2 YYREEE (reference sequence). The CDR3 sequence is 14 residues long. The CDR3 protein is CASSQSGRSYEQYF. CDR3 bases: TGTGCCAGCAGCCAGTCAGGGAGGAGCTACGAGCAGTACTTC.

This clone came up once. The rearrangement links TRBV28 to TRBJ1-1; D unresolved. Germline V gene sequence: CDR1 MDHEN, CDR2 SYDVKM. The CDR3 has 13 residues. Trimming took 5 bases from V and 0 from J, leaving 7 bases between them. CDR3 DNA: TGTGCCAGCAGTCTTGAGATGAACACTGAAGCTTTCTTT. This gives the protein CASSLEMNTEAFF.

This clone has just a few counts. The chain links TRBV5-6 to TRBJ1-4; D is uncertain. V shed 0 bases and J shed 7 bases, with 10 bases lying between them. The germline CDR1 and CDR2 sequences are SGHDT and YYEEEE. This CDR3 has 14 residues. CDR3 DNA sequence: TGTGCCAGCAGCTTGGGCAGGCCAACTGAAAAACTGTTTTTT. The encoded protein is CASSLGRPTEKLFF.

A few counts support this clone. V usage is TRBV14 and J usage is TRBJ2-5, with D possibly TRBD1 on 5 matching bases. The J call may be faulty, since TRBJ2-7 better matches the DNA end. The germline gives CDR1 SGHDN, CDR2 FVKESK. The CDR3 is made up of 13 amino acids. CDR3 DNA sequence: TGTGCCAGCAGCCGGGGCAGATCCTACGAGCAGTACTTC. Protein product: CASSRGRSYEQYF.

This clone was seen a handful of times. The CDR3 is CASSLDPGGRNYGYTF. The CDR3 bases are TGTGCCAGCAGCCTGGACCCAGGGGGACGAAACTATGGCTACACCTTC. The rearrangement uses TRBV5-6 and TRBJ1-2, with TRBD1 identical over 7 bases. In germline, CDR1 is SGHDT, CDR2 YYEEEE. The CDR3 loop spans 16 amino acids. J gave up 2 bases and V 4 bases, and 11 bases lay outside the gene matches.

This clone was observed a handful of times. The rearrangement joins TRBV5-1 to TRBJ1-1; no clear D. The germline CDR1 and CDR2 sequences are SGHRS and YFSETQ. V gave up 3 bases and J gave up 3 bases, with 6 bases separating them. There are 12 residues in the CDR3. In nucleotides, the CDR3 is TGCGCCAGCAGCTCAGATCACACTGAAGCTTTCTTT. It is translated as CASSSDHTEAFF.